This T cell receptor (beta chain) was profiled in a study of blood T cell repertoires in COVID-19. This CDR3 has 14 amino acids. V gave up 4 bases and J gave up 5 bases; unmatched junction bases: 7. Germline-derived CDR1 and CDR2 are KGHSH and LQKENI. Using immunoSEQ multiplex PCR, the repertoire was profiled, and TCRdb retains in-frame clones only, with some absent. Here the sample spans under 200,000 clones, about 88% being singletons. This clone was picked up a small number of times. The sample comprised peripheral blood. The chain uses TRBV18 and TRBJ1-1; TRBD1 matches at 7 bases. The sequence was collected from a man between 18 and 29 years old with acute or convalescent COVID-19. The CDR3 here is CASSLQTGWTEAFF. The CDR3 bases are TGTGCCAGCTCACTTCAGACAGGGTGGACTGAAGCTTTCTTT.